This is a list of T cell receptor beta chains from one sample in a study of cytomegalovirus exposure and HLA in healthy donors. Sequenced by immunoSEQ multiplex PCR; TCRdb stores in-frame clones only, minus some. Among around 140,000 clones listed, approximately 60% were seen once. Material: PBMCs. The receptors derive from a woman aged 40 to 50 in good health and CMV-seronegative. CDR3s leave out the opening cysteine and the closing phenylalanine or tryptophan. Where a row states a size, it is once, few, many or the class of an expanded clone; other rows omit it.

clone size: .
V gene: TRBV7-7
J gene: TRBJ2-7
CDR3 protein: ASSPSGGYEQY

clone size: .
V gene: TRBV7-8
J gene: TRBJ1-5
CDR3 protein: ASSPVTASGTRGNQPQH

clone size: once
V gene: TRBV4-2
J gene: TRBJ1-1
CDR3 protein: ASSQDPGQGARRTEAF

clone size: .
V gene: TRBV2
J gene: TRBJ2-5
CDR3 protein: ASSAWSQETQY

clone size: .
V gene: TRBV4-1
J gene: TRBJ2-3
CDR3 protein: ASSPLAGGLTDTQY

clone size: .
V gene: TRBV5-5
J gene: TRBJ2-5
CDR3 protein: ASSARLAGGQETQY

clone size: .
V gene: TRBV2
J gene: TRBJ1-1
CDR3 protein: ASSVSLTGASNTEAF

clone size: .
V gene: TRBV6-6
J gene: TRBJ1-1
CDR3 protein: ASIMGGTAF

clone size: .
V gene: TRBV10-3
J gene: TRBJ1-1
CDR3 protein: AIWQGMNTEAF

clone size: .
V gene: TRBV11-2
J gene: TRBJ2-6
CDR3 protein: ASSPQAGAGANVLT

clone size: .
V gene: TRBV5-8
J gene: TRBJ1-5
CDR3 protein: ASSLFSPEYQPQH

clone size: .
V gene: TRBV6-1
J gene: TRBJ2-7
CDR3 protein: ASRGTATYEQY

clone size: .
V gene: TRBV5-1
J gene: TRBJ2-3
CDR3 protein: ASSWGLARLWSTDTQY

clone size: few
V gene: TRBV5-1
J gene: TRBJ2-3
CDR3 protein: ASSATGTGPSTDTQY

clone size: few
V gene: TRBV29-1
J gene: TRBJ2-2
CDR3 protein: SVDPGTGGTGELF

clone size: .
V gene: TRBV25-1
J gene: TRBJ1-2
CDR3 protein: ASSESTGRPYGYT

clone size: once
V gene: TRBV4-3
J gene: TRBJ1-1
CDR3 protein: ASSQGRGRVNTEAF

clone size: once
V gene: TRBV15
J gene: TRBJ2-5
CDR3 protein: ATSNVPGDQETQY

clone size: .
V gene: TRBV2
J gene: TRBJ1-5
CDR3 protein: ASSEGQLNQPQH

clone size: .
V gene: TRBV6-1
J gene: TRBJ2-3
CDR3 protein: ASSDYTDTQY

clone size: .
V gene: TRBV10-2
J gene: TRBJ2-7
CDR3 protein: AASPGQPYEQY

clone size: .
V gene: TRBV5-4
J gene: TRBJ2-1
CDR3 protein: ASSLASGGVHNEQF

clone size: .
V gene: TRBV27
J gene: TRBJ1-1
CDR3 protein: ASKHPGQGIEAF

clone size: .
V gene: TRBV30
J gene: TRBJ1-2
CDR3 protein: AWSAGLRGAGYT

clone size: .
V gene: TRBV5-1
J gene: TRBJ1-1
CDR3 protein: ASSLTENTEAF

clone size: .
V gene: TRBV7-9
J gene: TRBJ1-2
CDR3 protein: SSSLSGGGYT

clone size: few
V gene: TRBV9
J gene: TRBJ2-5
CDR3 protein: ASSLRTGGGETQY

clone size: .
V gene: TRBV2
J gene: TRBJ1-3
CDR3 protein: ASLQGAAGNTIY

clone size: few
V gene: TRBV4-2
J gene: TRBJ1-2
CDR3 protein: ASSQGRGTYGYT

clone size: .
V gene: TRBV5-1
J gene: TRBJ1-1
CDR3 protein: ASSLDQGFAEAF

clone size: .
V gene: TRBV4-1
J gene: TRBJ1-1
CDR3 protein: ASSLQGAQNTEAF

clone size: once
V gene: TRBV28
J gene: TRBJ1-1
CDR3 protein: ASSADRGGTEAF

clone size: .
V gene: TRBV5-1
J gene: TRBJ1-6
CDR3 protein: ASRDIDNSPLH

clone size: few
V gene: TRBV30
J gene: TRBJ1-2
CDR3 protein: AWGQGSYGYT

clone size: .
V gene: TRBV7-9
J gene: TRBJ2-5
CDR3 protein: ASSLPPRLAGYQGTQY

clone size: .
V gene: TRBV28
J gene: TRBJ1-2
CDR3 protein: ASGIGGALNPSGYT